This T cell receptor beta chain was found in a study of T cell responses to AZD1222 COVID-19 vaccine. Study information: Doses given second, at about 4 or about 12 weeks, were pooled. The study's findings and limits: Nearly half of spike-specific TCRs reportedly target variant regions that are unmutated in the B.1.351 and B.1.1.7 variants. Repertoire samples came only from after the peak T cell response. Females outnumbered males among donors, who were mostly white British; clonal diversity was possibly underestimated.

The repertoire was sequenced with immunoSEQ multiplex PCR; TCRdb's copy has only in-frame clones and lacks some. The table records around 50,000 clones, around 84% of them present only once. After removal of 4 bases from V and 5 bases from J, the junction contained 9 bases not matched to a gene. Looked up from germline, CDR1 is SGHDT and CDR2 is YYEEEE. There are 15 residues in the CDR3. This clone was counted once. Its matching antigen is unknown. The sequence was collected from an adult in good health. V gene TRBV5-6 combines with J gene TRBJ1-1; 9 bases agree with TRBD1. The material was peripheral blood, obtained on day 0 of AZD1222 vaccination. The CDR3 nucleotides are TGTGCCAGCAGCGCCTTGGACAGGGGAGGAACTGAAGCTTTCTTT. Translating gives CASSALDRGGTEAFF.